The entry below gives a single T cell receptor (beta chain) sequence along with its context. It has no known antigen specificity. It has no much larger one-base neighbor in the sample; base qualities were not kept. Whole blood was collected in K2EDTA tubes by collaborating institutions according to the institutions' own protocols. Collaborator samples were shipped for TCRbeta analysis as frozen whole blood, isolated PBMCs, or DNA extracted from either sample type. The data belong to a study of blood T cell repertoires in COVID-19 (TCRdb year 2020). For context, the study as a whole: Samples from collaborators originated in the United States, Italy and Spain and spanned both the acute and convalescent phases of COVID-19. The prospective study material was composed of cDNA or gDNA derived from T cells, B-cell-depleted T cells, or PBMCs. Deeply sampled blood TCRbeta repertoires from subjects exposed to, actively infected with, or recovered from COVID-19 were included in the dataset. The repertoires were released in a freely available public database intended as a resource for research on the immune response to SARS-CoV-2. Samples were obtained from the ongoing ImmuneRACE study (first 160 participants) and from some 1,200 subjects provided by 6 global collaborators. The sample metadata nearly always contained a de-identified subject ID, COVID-19 status, age in years and sex. Where available, HLA class I and class II types were obtained from metadata supplied by the sample provider rather than from assay-based typing. The paper's findings and limits, for the study overall: Clinical and demographic metadata were provided uncurated, with the amount varying by source and participant.

CDR1 and CDR2, per the germline V gene (reference sequence), are DFQATT and SNEGSKA. The CDR3, cysteine through phenylalanine, is 12 amino acids long. CDR3 DNA only is kept here, 36 bases in frame from base 1. At the junction V is shortened by 3 bases and J by 3 bases, with 6 bases in between. TCRbeta CDR3 regions were amplified from genomic DNA using the immunoSEQ Assay, a bias-controlled multiplex PCR. The paper's data handling went like this. The number of nucleated cells in each sample was estimated from the amplification of reference gene primers within the assay. To quantify the absolute abundance of each unique TCRbeta CDR3 rearrangement, sequence reads were collapsed and filtered. Productive Simpson clonality was computed per sample as the square root of Simpson's diversity index over productive rearrangements. The table was pulled from immuneACCESS by TCRdb, which kept in-frame rearrangements only. Such tables lose some clones; where checked, under half of the loss comes from unresolved V genes, and the rest has no known cause. The V and J calls and clone size are taken from that table; D and trimming were inferred from the DNA. The sample includes 300,000 or so clones, with roughly 86% observed a single time. Around 1.5% of the sample is taken by the ten largest.

The material sequenced was peripheral blood. This TCR was sampled from a woman aged 45-59 years with acute or convalescent COVID-19. The sequence is built from TRBV20-1 and TRBJ1-3, with the D gene too uncertain to name. At the DNA level, the sequence is TGCAGTGCTAGTTTACTTGGAAACACCATATATTTT. This yields the protein CSASLLGNTIYF.